This T cell receptor (beta chain) is from a study of cytomegalovirus exposure and HLA in healthy donors. Study-level information: A subsequent analysis reported that the 95 to 150 validation repertoires were produced on the same platform that had also been used for the 600 to 800 first-cohort repertoires. Study outcomes and limitations: The authors enumerated 150 to 200 TCR beta chains as linked to cytomegalovirus.

The length of the CDR3 is 15 residues. The germline V and J ends were trimmed by 0 bases and 8 bases, with 11 bases remaining between them. Germline V gene data show CDR1 as WNHNN and CDR2 as SYGVQD (reference sequence). Data came from immunoSEQ multiplex PCR; TCRdb stores just in-frame clones and leaves some out. The sample lists 250,000 to 400,000 clones, roughly 90% occurring once. This clone has only a few counts. What it binds is unknown. This rearrangement joins TRBV10-1 to TRBJ1-6; D is ambiguous. Sequences were obtained from PBMCs. This receptor was taken from a young man in good health and CMV-seronegative. CDR3 residues: CASSESFIGDSPLHF. The CDR3 bases are TGCGCCAGCAGTGAGTCGTTTATCGGTGATTCACCCCTCCACTTT.